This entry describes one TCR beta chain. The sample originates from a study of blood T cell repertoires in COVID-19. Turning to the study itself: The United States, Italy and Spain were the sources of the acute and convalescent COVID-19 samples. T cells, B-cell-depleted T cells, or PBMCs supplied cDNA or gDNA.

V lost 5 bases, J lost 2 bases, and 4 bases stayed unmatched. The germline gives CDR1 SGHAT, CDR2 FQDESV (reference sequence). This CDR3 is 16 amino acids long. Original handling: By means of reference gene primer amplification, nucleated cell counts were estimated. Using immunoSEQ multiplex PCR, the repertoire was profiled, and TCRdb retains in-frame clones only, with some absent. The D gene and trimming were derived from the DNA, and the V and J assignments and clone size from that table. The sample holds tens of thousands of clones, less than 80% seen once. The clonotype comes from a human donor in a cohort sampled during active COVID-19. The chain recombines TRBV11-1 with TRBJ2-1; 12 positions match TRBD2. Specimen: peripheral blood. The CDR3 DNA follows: TGTGCCAGCAGCCCAAGACTAGCGGGGGCCTACAATGAGCAGTTCTTC. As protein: CASSPRLAGAYNEQFF.